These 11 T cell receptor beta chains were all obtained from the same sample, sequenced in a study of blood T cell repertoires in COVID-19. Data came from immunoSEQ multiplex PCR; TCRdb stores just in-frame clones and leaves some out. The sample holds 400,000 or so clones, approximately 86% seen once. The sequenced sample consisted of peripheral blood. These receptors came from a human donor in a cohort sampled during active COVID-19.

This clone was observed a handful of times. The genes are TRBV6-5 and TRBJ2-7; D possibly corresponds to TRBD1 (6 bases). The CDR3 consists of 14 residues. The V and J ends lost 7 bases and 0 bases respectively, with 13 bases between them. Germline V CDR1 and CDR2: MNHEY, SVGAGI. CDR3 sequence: CASKSGTPSYEQYF. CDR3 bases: TGTGCCAGCAAATCCGGGACACCCTCCTACGAGCAGTACTTC.

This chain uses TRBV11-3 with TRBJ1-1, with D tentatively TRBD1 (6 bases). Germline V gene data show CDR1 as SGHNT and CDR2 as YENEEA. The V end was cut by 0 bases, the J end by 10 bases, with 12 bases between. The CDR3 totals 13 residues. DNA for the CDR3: TGTGCCAGCAGCTTAGATCGGGGGGGCACAGCTTTCTTT. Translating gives CASSLDRGGTAFF.

CDR3 sequence reads: CASSPPLGGVVNEQFF. The CDR3 DNA follows: TGTGCCAGCTCACCGCCCCTAGGGGGAGTCGTCAATGAGCAGTTCTTC. The chain carries TRBV18 and TRBJ2-1; possible D gene TRBD1, 6 bases. Germline-derived CDR1 and CDR2 are KGHSH and LQKENI. The CDR3 sequence is 16 residues long. V shed 3 bases and J shed 6 bases, with 18 bases lying between them.

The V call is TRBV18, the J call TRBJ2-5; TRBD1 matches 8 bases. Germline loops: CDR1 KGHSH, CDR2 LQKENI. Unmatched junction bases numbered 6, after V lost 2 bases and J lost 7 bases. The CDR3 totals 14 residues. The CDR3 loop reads CASSPTGGVVTQYF. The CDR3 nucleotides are TGTGCCAGCTCACCAACAGGGGGAGTGGTGACCCAGTACTTC. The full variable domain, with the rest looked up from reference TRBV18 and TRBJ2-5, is NAGVMQNPRHLVRRRGQEARLRCSPMKGHSHVYWYRQLPEEGLKFMVYLQKENIIDESGMPKERFSAEFPKEGPSILRIQQVVRGDSAAYFCASSPTGGVVTQYFGPGTRLLVL.

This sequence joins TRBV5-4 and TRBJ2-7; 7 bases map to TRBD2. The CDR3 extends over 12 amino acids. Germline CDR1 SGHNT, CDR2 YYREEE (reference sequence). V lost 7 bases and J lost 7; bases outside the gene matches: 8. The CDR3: CASGYPAGEQYF. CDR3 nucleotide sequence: TGTGCCAGCGGCTACCCAGCGGGGGAGCAGTACTTC.

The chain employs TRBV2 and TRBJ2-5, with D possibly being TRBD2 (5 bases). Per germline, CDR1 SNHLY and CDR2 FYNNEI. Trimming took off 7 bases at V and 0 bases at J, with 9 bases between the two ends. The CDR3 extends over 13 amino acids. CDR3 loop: CASTLADQETQYF. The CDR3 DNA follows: TGTGCCAGCACTCTAGCAGACCAAGAGACCCAGTACTTC.

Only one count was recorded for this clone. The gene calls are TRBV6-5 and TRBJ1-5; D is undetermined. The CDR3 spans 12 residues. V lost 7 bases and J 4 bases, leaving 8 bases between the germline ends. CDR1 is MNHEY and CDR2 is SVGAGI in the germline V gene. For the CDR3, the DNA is TGTGCCAGCAAAGGGAGGAATCAGCCCCAGCATTTT. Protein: CASKGRNQPQHF.

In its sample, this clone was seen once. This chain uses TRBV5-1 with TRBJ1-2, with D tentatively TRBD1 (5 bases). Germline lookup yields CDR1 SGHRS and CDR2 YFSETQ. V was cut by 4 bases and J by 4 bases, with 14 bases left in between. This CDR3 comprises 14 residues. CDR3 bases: TGCGCCAGCAGCCTTAGCGGGGGGTCCTATGGCTACACCTTC. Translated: CASSLSGGSYGYTF.

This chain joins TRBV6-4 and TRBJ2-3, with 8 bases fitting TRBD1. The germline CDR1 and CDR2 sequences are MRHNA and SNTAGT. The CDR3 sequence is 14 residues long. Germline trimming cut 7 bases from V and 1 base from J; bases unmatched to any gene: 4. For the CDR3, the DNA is TGTGCCAGCAAGGCGGACAGGGGCACAGATACGCAGTATTTT. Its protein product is CASKADRGTDTQYF.

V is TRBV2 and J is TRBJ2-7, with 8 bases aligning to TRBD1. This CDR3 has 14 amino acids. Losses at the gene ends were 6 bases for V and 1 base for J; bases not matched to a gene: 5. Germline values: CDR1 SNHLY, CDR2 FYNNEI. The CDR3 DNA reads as TGTGCCAGCAGCGTGGACAGGGTTTCCTACGAGCAGTACTTC. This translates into CASSVDRVSYEQYF.

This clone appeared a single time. The CDR3 loop is CAWSLGQGGFF. The CDR3 DNA is TGTGCCTGGAGCCTCGGACAGGGGGGGTTCTTC. The V gene is TRBV30, the J gene TRBJ2-1; 10 bases fit TRBD1. Germline lookup yields CDR1 GTSNPN and CDR2 SVGIG (reference sequence). J gave up 15 bases and V 3 bases, and 5 bases lay outside the gene matches. The length of the CDR3 is 11 residues.